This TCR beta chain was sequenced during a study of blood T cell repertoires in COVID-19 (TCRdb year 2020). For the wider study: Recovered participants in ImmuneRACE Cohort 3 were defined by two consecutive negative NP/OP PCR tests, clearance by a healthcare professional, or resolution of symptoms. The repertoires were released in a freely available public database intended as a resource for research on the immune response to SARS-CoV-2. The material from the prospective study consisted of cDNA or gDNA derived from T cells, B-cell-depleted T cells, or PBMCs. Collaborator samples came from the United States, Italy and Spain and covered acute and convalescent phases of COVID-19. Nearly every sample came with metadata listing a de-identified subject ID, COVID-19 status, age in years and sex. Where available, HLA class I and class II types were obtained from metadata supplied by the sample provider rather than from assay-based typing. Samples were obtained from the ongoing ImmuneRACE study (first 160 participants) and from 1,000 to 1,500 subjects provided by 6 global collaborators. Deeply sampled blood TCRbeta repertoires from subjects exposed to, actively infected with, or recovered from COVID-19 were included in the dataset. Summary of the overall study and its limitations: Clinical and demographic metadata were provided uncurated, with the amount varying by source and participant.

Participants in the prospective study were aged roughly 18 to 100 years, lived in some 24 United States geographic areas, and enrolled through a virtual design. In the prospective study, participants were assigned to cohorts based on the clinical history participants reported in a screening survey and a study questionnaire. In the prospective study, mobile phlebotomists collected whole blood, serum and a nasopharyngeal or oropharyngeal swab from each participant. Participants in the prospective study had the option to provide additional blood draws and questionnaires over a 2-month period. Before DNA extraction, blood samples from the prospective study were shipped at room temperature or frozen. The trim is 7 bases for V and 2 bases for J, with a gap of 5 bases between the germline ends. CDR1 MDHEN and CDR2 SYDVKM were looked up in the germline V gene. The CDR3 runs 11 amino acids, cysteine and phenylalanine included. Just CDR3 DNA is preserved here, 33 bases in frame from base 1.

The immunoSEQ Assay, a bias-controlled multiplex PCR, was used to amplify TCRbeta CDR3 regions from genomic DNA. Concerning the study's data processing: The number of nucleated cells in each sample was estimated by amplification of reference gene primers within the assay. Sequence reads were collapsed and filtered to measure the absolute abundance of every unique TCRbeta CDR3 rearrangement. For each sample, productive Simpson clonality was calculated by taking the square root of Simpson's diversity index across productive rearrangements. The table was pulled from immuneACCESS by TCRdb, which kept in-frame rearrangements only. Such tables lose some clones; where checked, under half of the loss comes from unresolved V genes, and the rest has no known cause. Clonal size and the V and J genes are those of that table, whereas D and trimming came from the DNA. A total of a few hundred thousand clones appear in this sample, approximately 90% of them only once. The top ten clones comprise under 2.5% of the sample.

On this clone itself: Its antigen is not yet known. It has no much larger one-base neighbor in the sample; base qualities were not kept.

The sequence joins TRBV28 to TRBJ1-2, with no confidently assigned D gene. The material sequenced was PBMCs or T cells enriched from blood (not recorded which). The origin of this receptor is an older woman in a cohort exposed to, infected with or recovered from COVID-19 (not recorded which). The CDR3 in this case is CASTGNYGYTF. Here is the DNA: TGTGCCAGCACGGGGAACTATGGCTACACCTTC.